This T cell receptor beta chain was observed in a study of identical twins. TCRdb processed the 5' RACE reads anew with MiXCR; each CDR3 protein has one entry. The repertoire has some 1,600,000 distinct CDR3 sequences, 32% of them found once; the top ten carry around 0.3%. The germline V gene has CDR1 LGHNA and CDR2 YNFKEQ. The CDR3 contains 18 residues. The ends lost 0 bases at V and 3 bases at J; junction bases unmatched: 13. Regarding the study as a whole: The study based its conclusions on cross-sectional statistical analysis and did not follow the same donors. The models gave estimates that fell short of the out-of-frame TCR alpha sharing seen in monozygotic twins.

About this clonotype itself: The antigen is not known.

Sequencing used cord blood. The V and J genes are TRBV4-2 and TRBJ2-7, with 8 bases lining up with TRBD1. The source of this sequence is a newborn girl in good health. CDR3 in amino acids: CASSQDGFGQGKYYEQYF. CDR3 sequence (DNA): TGTGCCAGCAGCCAAGATGGTTTTGGACAGGGAAAATACTACGAGCAGTACTTC.